The rows below give T cell receptor beta chains drawn from one sample of a study of shared clonotypes between healthy human individuals. Only in-frame clones appear in the TCRdb table, and some are missing; sequencing was by immunoSEQ multiplex PCR. This sample has nearly 600,000 clones; about 95% occur once, and the top ten carry 0.09% to 0.13%. Sequenced material: naive CD8+ T cells sorted from blood. The receptors were sampled from a woman in her twenties or thirties in good health. CDR3s include the opening cysteine and the closing phenylalanine or tryptophan. A D gene is named only where the DNA matches it firmly. Clone size appears in some rows only: once, few, many, or a class for an expanded clone.

j_gene | d_gene | abundance | v_gene | CDR3nt | CDR3aa
TRBJ1-1 | - | - | TRBV2 | TGTGCCAGCAGTGGAGGTATGAACACTGAAGCTTTCTTT | CASSGGMNTEAFF
TRBJ2-1 | - | - | TRBV7-6 | TGTGCCAGCAGCCCGGGACCGCGAACCTACAATGAGCAGTTCTTC | CASSPGPRTYNEQFF
TRBJ2-5 | TRBD2 | - | TRBV27 | TGTGCCAGCAGGCACGGACTAGCGGGAACGGAGACCCAGTACTTC | CASRHGLAGTETQYF
TRBJ2-5 | - | - | TRBV6-4 | TGTGCCAGCAGTTCAGGGCTAGAGACCCAGTACTTC | CASSSGLETQYF
TRBJ1-3 | - | once | TRBV27 | TGTGCCAGCAGTAAAGACAGTACCATTGGAAACACCATATATTTT | CASSKDSTIGNTIYF
TRBJ2-1 | - | - | TRBV2 | TGTGCCAGCAGTGAGAACAATGAGCAGTTCTTC | CASSENNEQFF
TRBJ2-1 | TRBD2 | once | TRBV29-1 | TGCAGCGTTGGGTCTAGCGGGAACCACAATGAGCAGTTCTTC | CSVGSSGNHNEQFF
TRBJ2-3 | - | - | TRBV4-1 | TGCGCCAGCAGCCAAGTGGTAGCAGATACGCAGTATTTT | CASSQVVADTQYF
TRBJ1-1 | TRBD1 | - | TRBV16 | TGTGCCAGCAGCCATAGGTGGACAGGGGTGAACACTGAAGCTTTCTTT | CASSHRWTGVNTEAFF
TRBJ1-4 | - | - | TRBV27 | TGTGCCAGCAGTTTAACGATGGGGGAAAAACTGTTTTTT | CASSLTMGEKLFF
TRBJ2-7 | - | - | TRBV27 | TGTGCCAGCAGTCTCCTCTTGGGAACCTACGAGCAGTACTTC | CASSLLLGTYEQYF
TRBJ2-3 | TRBD2 | - | TRBV7-2 | TGTGCCAGCAGCTTAGAACTAGCGGGAGGATCAGATACGCAGTATTTT | CASSLELAGGSDTQYF
TRBJ2-7 | - | - | TRBV5-1 | TGCGCCAGCAGCTTGGAACTAGTCTACGAGCAGTACTTC | CASSLELVYEQYF
TRBJ2-7 | - | - | TRBV28 | TGTGCCAGCAGTCGCGAAGGGGGAAAGTACTTC | CASSREGGKYF
TRBJ1-1 | - | - | TRBV28 | TGTGCCAGCAGTTTATTTTTACGGACGGACTGCTTCTTT | CASSLFLRTDCFF